The rows below give T cell receptor beta chains drawn from one sample of a study of cytomegalovirus exposure and HLA in healthy donors. Assay: immunoSEQ multiplex PCR; the TCRdb copy retains only in-frame clones and omits some. The sample consists of roughly 130,000 clones, around 67% of them appearing once. The specimen was PBMCs. The receptors stem from a middle-aged woman in good health and CMV-seropositive. Each CDR3 is given without its conserved first and last residue.

J gene: TRBJ2-7; V gene: TRBV28; CDR3 protein: ASSLSLEGRDRGQYEQY
J gene: TRBJ2-1; V gene: TRBV6-5; CDR3 protein: ASSYPARGNEQF
J gene: TRBJ2-1; V gene: TRBV10-3; CDR3 protein: AISKGLADYNEQF
J gene: TRBJ1-2; V gene: TRBV29-1; CDR3 protein: SVVLQGYGYT
J gene: TRBJ1-2; V gene: TRBV28; CDR3 protein: ASSFTLGYT
J gene: TRBJ2-7; V gene: TRBV5-1; CDR3 protein: ASSSDRGYEQY
J gene: TRBJ2-1; V gene: TRBV27; CDR3 protein: ASSFGGRRDEQF
J gene: TRBJ1-5; V gene: TRBV5-5; CDR3 protein: ASSGYGTGVLNQPQH
J gene: TRBJ2-5; V gene: TRBV7-2; CDR3 protein: ASSKGTRVRGQETQY
J gene: TRBJ2-4; V gene: TRBV4-2; CDR3 protein: ASSQLQPGQASALLKNIQY